Listed below are T cell receptor beta chains from one sample, sequenced in a study of glioma-infiltrating T cells after dendritic cell vaccination. The data were produced by immunoSEQ multiplex PCR, yet TCRdb's version contains in-frame clones alone and is incomplete. The table has roughly 70,000 clones, roughly 80% seen once. This sample comprised blood, obtained before dendritic cell vaccination. The receptors shown here come from a human donor with glioblastoma. Both conserved end residues are part of each CDR3. The D gene is left open where the match is weak. The size field is filled for only some rows; it gives once, few, many or a size class.

>-|TRBJ1-3|TRBV7-2|-
CASSLVASSGNTIYF
TGTGCCAGCAGCTTAGTAGCGAGCTCTGGAAACACCATATATTTT
>-|TRBJ1-5|TRBV21-1|few
CASSKGQANQPQHF
TGTGCCAGCAGCAAAGGCCAGGCTAATCAGCCCCAGCATTTT
>-|TRBJ1-1|TRBV13|-
CASSLVVGGRQRWNTEAFF
TGTGCCAGCAGCTTAGTAGTGGGAGGGAGGCAGCGTTGGAACACTGAAGCTTTCTTT
>TRBD1|TRBJ2-7|TRBV7-9|few
CASSPPGTGRSEQYF
TGTGCCAGCAGCCCACCCGGGACAGGGCGTTCCGAGCAGTACTTC
>TRBD1|TRBJ2-1|TRBV18|once
CASSPGTGGFNEQFF
TGTGCCAGCTCACCCGGGACAGGGGGTTTCAATGAGCAGTTCTTC
>TRBD1|TRBJ1-1|TRBV29-1|-
CSGDRGSTEAFF
TGCAGCGGAGACAGGGGCAGCACTGAAGCTTTCTTT
>-|TRBJ2-2|TRBV5-1|-
CASREGTNTGELFF
TGCGCCAGCAGGGAGGGGACGAACACCGGGGAGCTGTTTTTT
>-|TRBJ1-5|TRBV6-1|-
CASQMEDYSNQPQHF
TGTGCCAGCCAAATGGAGGACTATAGCAATCAGCCCCAGCATTTT
>TRBD2|TRBJ2-6|TRBV7-9|few
CASSLTSSGGSSGANVLTF
TGTGCCAGCAGCTTAACGTCTAGCGGGGGGTCCTCTGGGGCCAACGTCCTGACTTTC
>-|TRBJ1-2|TRBV9|few
CASSVLQDSYGYTF
TGTGCCAGCAGCGTCCTACAGGACAGTTATGGCTACACCTTC
>-|TRBJ1-4|TRBV5-1|-
CASSLGLRRNEKLFF
TGCGCCAGCAGCTTGGGGTTGAGGAGGAATGAAAAACTGTTTTTT
>TRBD2|TRBJ2-3|TRBV4-2|-
CASSQDSGGGPDTQYF
TGTGCCAGCAGCCAAGATAGCGGGGGCGGGCCAGATACGCAGTATTTT
>-|TRBJ2-1|TRBV7-9|-
CASSLRDAPSSYNEQFF
TGTGCCAGCAGCCTCCGGGATGCACCGAGCTCCTACAATGAGCAGTTCTTC
>-|TRBJ1-3|TRBV15|-
CATSRGGSGNTIYF
TGTGCCACCAGCAGAGGAGGGTCGGGAAACACCATATATTTT
>TRBD1|TRBJ1-2|TRBV19|-
CASSIAGDRRHYGYTF
TGTGCCAGTAGTATAGCGGGGGACAGGAGGCACTATGGCTACACCTTC
>TRBD2|TRBJ2-5|TRBV11-2|-
CASRASGGARETQYF
TGTGCCAGCAGGGCTAGCGGGGGGGCCCGAGAGACCCAGTACTTC
>-|TRBJ2-3|TRBV5-4|-
CASSLSLFTDTQYF
TGTGCCAGCAGCTTGTCCCTGTTCACAGATACGCAGTATTTT
>-|TRBJ2-2|TRBV2|-
CASTDGGTGELFF
TGTGCCAGCACCGATGGGGGGACCGGGGAGCTGTTTTTT
>-|TRBJ1-2|TRBV21-1|few
CASSPWTGNYGYTF
TGTGCCAGCAGCCCTTGGACAGGAAACTATGGCTACACCTTC